This TCR beta chain was sequenced for a study of read filtering for tumor transcriptome and immune sequencing. From roughly 0.4 ug of RNA, a library with molecular barcoded alpha/delta and beta/gamma adaptors was made. Using its own MiXCR run on the reads, TCRdb lists one record per CDR3 protein. The sample has 90,000 or so distinct CDR3 sequences, roughly a fifth seen once. In its sample, this clonotype was seen many times. CDR3 length equals 16 residues. Trimming pared 2 bases from V and 3 bases from J, leaving 14 bases between. Sequenced material: a population of CD138-negative cells sorted from bone marrow. The rearrangement uses TRBV12-3 or TRBV12-4 and TRBJ1-5, with D possibly being TRBD1 (6 bases). This sequence was found in a donor at least 40 years old with multiple myeloma. The CDR3 nucleotides read TGTGCCAGCAGTTTACTCGCAGGGGACTACAATCAGCCCCAGCATTTT. It codes for CASSLLAGDYNQPQHF.